This T cell receptor beta chain was documented in a study of T cell responses to AZD1222 COVID-19 vaccine. V was pared by 4 bases and J by 0 bases, with 11 bases between. CDR1 and CDR2 (germline): SGHNT, YYREEE (reference sequence). The CDR3 loop spans 14 amino acids. Sequencing used immunoSEQ multiplex PCR; TCRdb keeps in-frame clones, though not all of them. The sample lists tens of thousands of clones; about 91% were seen once. The sequence came from an adult in good health. Source: peripheral blood, taken on day 0 of AZD1222 vaccination. The rearrangement uses TRBV5-4 and TRBJ2-7; D is uncertain. The CDR3 is CASSQERYSYEQYF. CDR3 sequence (DNA): TGTGCCAGCAGCCAAGAGCGTTACTCCTACGAGCAGTACTTC.